The 27 T cell receptor beta chains below were found in one sample sequenced in a study of blood T cell repertoires in COVID-19. Method: immunoSEQ multiplex PCR; TCRdb's copy keeps in-frame clones and lacks some. The data hold approximately 170,000 clones, with less than 90% observed a single time. The source material was peripheral blood. The origin of the receptors is a woman between 65 and 79 years old with acute or convalescent COVID-19.

This sequence joins TRBV28 and TRBJ1-1; D call uncertain. The CDR3 has 13 amino acids. Germline CDR1 MDHEN, CDR2 SYDVKM. Deletions cut 2 bases from V and 3 bases from J, with 7 bases between. The CDR3 sequence: CASSLRTYTEAFF. CDR3 in DNA: TGTGCCAGCAGTTTAAGAACTTACACTGAAGCTTTCTTT.

V gene TRBV29-1 combines with J gene TRBJ1-1; maybe TRBD1 (6 bases). This CDR3 has 14 amino acids. Trimming pared 4 bases from V and 1 base from J, leaving 13 bases between. Looked up from germline, CDR1 is SQVTM and CDR2 is ANQGSEA. The CDR3 protein is CSVGLGARNTEAFF. In nucleotides, the CDR3 is TGCAGCGTTGGTTTGGGGGCGCGGAACACTGAAGCTTTCTTT.

V is TRBV18 and J is TRBJ1-5; D is perhaps TRBD1 (6 bases). V was pared by 3 bases and J by 3 bases, with 21 bases between. The CDR3 runs 18 residues. Germline CDR1 KGHSH, CDR2 LQKENI. The CDR3 protein is CASSPRARGRGDNQPQHF. The CDR3, as DNA: TGTGCCAGCTCACCGAGGGCTCGCGGCAGGGGAGACAATCAGCCCCAGCATTTT.

The V call is TRBV27, the J call TRBJ2-5; D may be TRBD1 (6 bases). V was cut by 6 bases and J by 4 bases, with 12 bases left in between. From germline, CDR1 is MNHEY and CDR2 SMNVEV (reference sequence). The CDR3 contains 13 residues. DNA of the CDR3: TGTGCCAGCAGCCCATGGGGGCCAGAGACCCAGTACTTC. Translation: CASSPWGPETQYF.

Worth noting for this clone: Other DNA variants within this sample encode the same CDR3. The gene calls are TRBV4-3 and TRBJ1-1; a weak D match, TRBD1 (5 bases). V was cut by 0 bases and J by 4 bases, with 12 bases left in between. The CDR3 is 15 amino acids. The germline V gene has CDR1 LGHNA and CDR2 YSLEER. CDR3 DNA: TGCGCCAGCAGCCAAGATCCGGCGGGGGGCACTGAAGCTTTCTTT. Its protein product is CASSQDPAGGTEAFF.

J is TRBJ1-4 and V is TRBV28; TRBD1 aligns across 7 bases. The CDR3 has 15 residues. CDR1 and CDR2 (germline): MDHEN, SYDVKM. V lost 5 bases, J lost 8 bases, and 11 bases stayed unmatched. The CDR3 is CASSLPTGIGEKLFF. The CDR3, as DNA: TGTGCCAGCAGTCTTCCGACAGGGATCGGCGAAAAACTGTTTTTT.

The chain links TRBV6-5 to TRBJ1-5; tentatively, D is TRBD1 (6 bases). Germline V CDR1 and CDR2: MNHEY, SVGAGI. Trimming stripped 6 bases from V and 6 bases from J, with 12 bases between. CDR3 length equals 13 residues. The CDR3 DNA sequence: TGTGCCAGCAGAAAAACAGGGTTTCAGCCCCAGCATTTT. Translating gives CASRKTGFQPQHF.

This clone appeared a single time. V is TRBV24-1 and J is TRBJ2-1, with a weak D call TRBD2 (6 bases). The CDR3 runs 13 residues. Trimming removed 7 bases at V and 8 bases at J, with 14 bases between. Germline V gives CDR1 KGHDR, CDR2 SFDVKD. The CDR3 bases are TGTGCCACCAGCCGGGAGAATGTGGATGAGCAGTTCTTC. Its protein is CATSRENVDEQFF.

This chain uses TRBV28 with TRBJ1-2; D remains ambiguous. This CDR3 has 12 amino acids. Germline CDR1 reads MDHEN; CDR2 reads SYDVKM. Deletions cut 3 bases from V and 4 bases from J, with 6 bases between. The CDR3 spells CASSLKPYGYTF. Written as DNA, the CDR3 is TGTGCCAGCAGTTTGAAGCCCTATGGCTACACCTTC.

This clone was detected only once. The genes are TRBV3-1 (or the pseudogene TRBV3-2) and TRBJ2-1; 11 bases align to TRBD2. The CDR3 consists of 15 residues. Germline CDR1 is LGHDT and CDR2 is YNNKEL (reference sequence). J lost 8 bases, V lost 6 bases, and 9 bases had no gene match. As DNA, the CDR3 is TGTGCCAGCAGTCGTACTAGCGGGAGTATATATGAGCAGTTCTTC. Encoded protein: CASSRTSGSIYEQFF.

The chain has TRBV28 and TRBJ2-5; D call uncertain. V lost 3 bases and J 2 bases, leaving 16 bases between the germline ends. The CDR3 extends over 16 amino acids. In germline, CDR1 is MDHEN, CDR2 SYDVKM. The CDR3 DNA follows: TGTGCCAGCAGTTTCTTGGGCAGGCCTCAACAAGAGACCCAGTACTTC. Translated, it gives CASSFLGRPQQETQYF.

The chain joins TRBV5-8 to TRBJ1-1; D is ambiguous. Trimming removed 3 bases from V and 0 bases from J, with 6 bases in between. Germline V gene sequence: CDR1 SGHTS, CDR2 YDEGEE. The CDR3 contains 13 residues. The CDR3 sequence is CASSYEMNTEAFF. The DNA of the CDR3 is TGTGCCAGCAGCTACGAGATGAACACTGAAGCTTTCTTT. Using reference TRBV5-8 and TRBJ1-1 for the parts outside the CDR3, the full variable domain is EAGVTQSPTHLIKTRGQQATLRCSPISGHTSVYWYQQALGLGLQFLLWYDEGEERNRGNFPPRFSGRQFPNYSSELNVNALELEDSALYLCASSYEMNTEAFFGQGTRLTVV.

The V and J genes are TRBV27 and TRBJ1-2; TRBD1 agrees at 8 bases. V gave up 0 bases and J gave up 4 bases; unmatched junction bases: 13. The CDR3 contains 18 residues. The germline V gene has CDR1 MNHEY and CDR2 SMNVEV (reference sequence). This chain's CDR3 is CASSLSQGTGQEIYGYTF. The CDR3, as DNA: TGTGCCAGCAGTTTATCACAGGGGACAGGCCAAGAAATCTATGGCTACACCTTC.

The chain joins TRBV7-6 to TRBJ2-7; 8 bases map to TRBD2. The CDR3 consists of 16 residues. V shed 0 bases and J 2 bases; nucleotides not matched to a gene: 6. Germline CDR1 reads SGHVS; CDR2 reads FNYEAQ. CDR3 sequence reads: CASSLAPSGGAYEQYF. The DNA for the CDR3 is TGTGCCAGCAGCTTAGCGCCCAGCGGGGGAGCCTACGAGCAGTACTTC.

The CDR3 loop reads CASSDSGTGLGPDTDTQYF. Here the CDR3 DNA reads TGTGCCAGCAGTGACTCCGGGACAGGTCTGGGACCCGACACAGATACGCAGTATTTT. This chain joins TRBV6-4 and TRBJ2-3; 8 positions agree with TRBD1. The germline V gene encodes CDR1 MRHNA and CDR2 SNTAGT. V lost 0 bases and J lost 2; bases outside the gene matches: 13. The CDR3 is made up of 19 amino acids.

This clone was seen only a few times. This chain uses TRBV7-2 with TRBJ1-2; 9 nucleotides line up with TRBD1. Trimming removed 4 bases from V and 7 bases from J; junction bases left unmatched: 7. The CDR3 contains 14 residues. CDR1 and CDR2 (germline): SGHTA, FQGNSA. DNA for the CDR3: TGTGCCAGCAGCTCACAGGGGGCGCTTGCTGGCTACACCTTC. Its translation is CASSSQGALAGYTF.

The chain carries TRBV6-5 and TRBJ1-2; 7 bases are shared with TRBD1. The CDR3 is 15 residues long. Per germline, CDR1 MNHEY and CDR2 SVGAGI. Trimming took 6 bases from V and 1 from J; bases not matched to a gene: 8. The CDR3 DNA reads TGTGCCAGCAGATCCGCCGGGACAGTTAACTATGGCTACACCTTC. This encodes CASRSAGTVNYGYTF.

In its sample, this clone was seen a few times. This CDR3 is CASSRGNSGDTEAFF. As DNA, the CDR3 is TGCGCCAGCAGCCGTGGCAATTCCGGGGACACTGAAGCTTTCTTT. This sequence joins TRBV4-1 and TRBJ1-1; D call uncertain. Trimming shortened V by 4 bases and J by 3 bases, and 15 bases separated the two germline ends. The germline gives CDR1 MGHRA, CDR2 YSYEKL. The CDR3 totals 15 residues.

CDR3: CASSTTSGRHGELFF. The DNA for the CDR3 is TGTGCCAGCAGTACGACTAGCGGGAGGCACGGGGAGCTGTTTTTT. The chain has TRBV6-5 and TRBJ2-2; TRBD2 matches 13 bases. Germline values: CDR1 MNHEY, CDR2 SVGAGI. J was trimmed by 7 bases and V by 5 bases; bases with no gene match: 4. This CDR3 has 15 residues.

This chain's CDR3 is CAWRKGGEQYF. The CDR3 DNA sequence: TGTGCCTGGAGGAAGGGGGGGGAGCAGTACTTC. The V and J genes are TRBV30 and TRBJ2-7; weak D call: TRBD2 (7 bases). The V gene lost 3 bases and the J gene lost 7 bases, with 10 bases spanning the gap. Germline V lookup: CDR1 GTSNPN, CDR2 SVGIG (reference sequence). The CDR3 spans 11 residues. Complete variable domain (other parts from reference TRBV30 and TRBJ2-7): SQTIHQWPATLVQPVGSPLSLECTVEGTSNPNLYWYRQAAGRGLQLLFYSVGIGQISSEVPQNLSASRPQDRQFILSSKKLLLSDSGFYLCAWRKGGEQYFGPGTRLTVT.

This clone was seen just once. The chain has TRBV7-2 and TRBJ1-4; TRBD1 aligns across 9 bases. The length of the CDR3 is 17 residues. Trimming at V came to 0 bases and at J to 3 bases, leaving 5 bases not matched to a gene. Germline V gene lookup returns CDR1 SGHTA and CDR2 FQGNSA. CDR3 DNA sequence: TGTGCCAGCAGCTTAGCCGGGGACAGGGCGGCTAATGAAAAACTGTTTTTT. Translating gives CASSLAGDRAANEKLFF.

The chain's CDR3 is CASSFWPTDTQYF. DNA for the CDR3: TGTGCCAGCAGCTTTTGGCCCACAGATACGCAGTATTTT. The chain links TRBV7-2 to TRBJ2-3; D gene unclear. Germline CDR1 reads SGHTA; CDR2 reads FQGNSA. The CDR3 is 13 amino acids. Trimming pared 3 bases from V and 2 bases from J, leaving 6 bases between.

This clone turned up a few times. The chain has TRBV9 and TRBJ1-4; D is perhaps TRBD1 (6 bases). This CDR3 is built from 17 residues. The germline V gene encodes CDR1 SGDLS and CDR2 YYNGEE. The V end was cut by 3 bases, the J end by 7 bases, with 22 bases between. CDR3 nucleotides: TGTGCCAGCAGCGGCAAGGACAGACAGGTTTTCGGTGAAAAACTGTTTTTT. It is translated as CASSGKDRQVFGEKLFF.

The chain uses TRBV5-1 and TRBJ1-4; 7 positions match TRBD1. The CDR3 is 15 residues long. The V segment lost 1 base and the J segment 5 bases; nucleotides outside the gene matches: 5. Germline V gene data show CDR1 as SGHRS and CDR2 as YFSETQ. The CDR3, as DNA: TGCGCCAGCAGCTTGCGGCCAGGGGGAAATGAAAAACTGTTTTTT. Protein: CASSLRPGGNEKLFF.

V and J are TRBV28 and TRBJ2-1; TRBD1 matches 7 bases. The CDR3 runs to 14 residues. CDR1 is MDHEN, CDR2 SYDVKM, per germline. V shed 6 bases, J shed 4 bases, and the junction held 6 bases outside the gene matches. For the CDR3, the DNA is TGTGCCAGCAGCAGAAGACAGGGTTACAATGAGCAGTTCTTC. It codes for CASSRRQGYNEQFF.

This clone was recorded a few times. The chain uses TRBV4-1 and TRBJ1-2; 11 nucleotides line up with TRBD1. Looked up from germline, CDR1 is MGHRA and CDR2 is YSYEKL. The CDR3 runs 14 residues. The V segment lost 4 bases and the J segment 6 bases; nucleotides outside the gene matches: 4. The CDR3 bases are TGCGCCAGCAGCCGGGGACAGGGGGTTAATGGCTACACCTTC. This codes for CASSRGQGVNGYTF.

The chain is built from TRBV5-4 and TRBJ1-4; unclear D gene. CDR1 SGHNT and CDR2 YYREEE come from the germline V gene (reference sequence). V shed 3 bases and J shed 0 bases, with 12 bases lying between them. The CDR3 loop spans 16 amino acids. In DNA, the CDR3 is TGTGCCAGCAGCTCCTCTTTTTTGTCAACTAATGAAAAACTGTTTTTT. As protein: CASSSSFLSTNEKLFF.